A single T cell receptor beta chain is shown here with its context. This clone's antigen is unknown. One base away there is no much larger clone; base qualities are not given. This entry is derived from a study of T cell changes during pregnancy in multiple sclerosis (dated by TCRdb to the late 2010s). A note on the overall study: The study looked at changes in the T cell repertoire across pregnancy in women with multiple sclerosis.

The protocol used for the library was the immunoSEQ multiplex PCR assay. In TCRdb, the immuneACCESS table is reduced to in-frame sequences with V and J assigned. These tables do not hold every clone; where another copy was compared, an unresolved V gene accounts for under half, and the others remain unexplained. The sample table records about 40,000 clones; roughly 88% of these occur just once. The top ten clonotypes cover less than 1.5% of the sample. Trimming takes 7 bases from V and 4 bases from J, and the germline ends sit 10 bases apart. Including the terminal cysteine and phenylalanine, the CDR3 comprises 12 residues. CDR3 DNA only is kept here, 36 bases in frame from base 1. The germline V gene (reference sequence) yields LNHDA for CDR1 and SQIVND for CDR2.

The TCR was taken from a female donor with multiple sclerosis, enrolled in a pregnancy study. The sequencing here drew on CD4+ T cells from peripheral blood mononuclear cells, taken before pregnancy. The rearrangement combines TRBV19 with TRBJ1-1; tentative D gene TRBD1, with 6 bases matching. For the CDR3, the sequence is CASKEDSTEAFF. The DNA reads TGTGCCAGTAAAGAGGACAGCACTGAAGCTTTCTTT.